One and the same sample provided the 24 T cell receptor beta chains below, sequenced in a study of blood T cell repertoires in COVID-19. The protocol was immunoSEQ multiplex PCR, while the TCRdb copy is restricted to in-frame clones and leaves out a portion. The sample yields hundreds of thousands of clones, roughly four fifths seen once. Material for sequencing was peripheral blood. These receptors originate from a woman between 45 and 60 years old who had recovered from COVID-19.

J is TRBJ2-7 and V is TRBV27; TRBD1 is a possible D gene (6 bases). V shed 3 bases and J shed 5 bases, with 29 bases lying between them. In germline, CDR1 is MNHEY, CDR2 SMNVEV (reference sequence). This CDR3 is built from 19 residues. The CDR3: CASSLWTSRGQGRVHEQYF. In DNA form, the CDR3 reads TGTGCCAGCAGTTTGTGGACAAGCCGCGGGCAGGGGAGAGTGCACGAGCAGTACTTC.

There are a few counts of this clone. V usage is TRBV19 and J usage is TRBJ1-2, with 8 bases lining up with TRBD1. V lost 7 bases and J lost 8; bases outside the gene matches: 6. The length of the CDR3 is 12 residues. Germline V gives CDR1 LNHDA, CDR2 SQIVND (reference sequence). The CDR3 spells CASTGQGYGYTF. The CDR3 nucleotides are TGTGCCAGTACCGGACAGGGCTACGGCTACACCTTC.

V usage is TRBV10-3 and J usage is TRBJ2-5, with a possible D match to TRBD1 (5 bases). The CDR3 is made up of 13 amino acids. The germline V gene has CDR1 ENHRY and CDR2 SYGVKD. The V end was cut by 11 bases, the J end by 2 bases, with 15 bases between. The CDR3 nucleotides are TGTGCCGCGAGCCTACAGGAACAAGAGACCCAGTACTTC. Protein: CAASLQEQETQYF.

This clone appeared once. This chain links TRBV2 with TRBJ2-3; possible D gene TRBD2, 5 bases. CDR1 SNHLY and CDR2 FYNNEI come from the germline V gene. Trimming removed 8 bases at V and 0 bases at J, with 15 bases between. CDR3 size: 15 residues. The CDR3 DNA reads as TGTGCCAGCTATTTCAGCGGAATAAGCACAGATACGCAGTATTTT. This translates into CASYFSGISTDTQYF.

V usage is TRBV18 and J usage is TRBJ2-7, with a weak D call TRBD1 (6 bases). The CDR3 loop spans 16 amino acids. Trimming took off 3 bases at V and 0 bases at J, with 15 bases between the two ends. CDR1 KGHSH and CDR2 LQKENI come from the germline V gene. CDR3 DNA sequence: TGTGCCAGCTCACCGCCAGCCGGGACACTCTCCTACGAGCAGTACTTC. Its protein product is CASSPPAGTLSYEQYF.

The chain has TRBV6-1 and TRBJ2-7, with D perhaps TRBD1 (5 bases). This CDR3 contains 12 residues. V was clipped by 1 base and J by 7 bases, with 8 bases between them. The germline V gene has CDR1 MNHNS and CDR2 SASEGT. CDR3 loop: CASSEGGLEQYF. The DNA for the CDR3 is TGTGCCAGCAGTGAAGGGGGCCTAGAGCAGTACTTC.

The J gene is TRBJ1-4, the V gene TRBV27, with 7 nucleotides matching TRBD1. This CDR3 comprises 15 residues. V lost 5 bases and J lost 7; bases outside the gene matches: 10. CDR1 is MNHEY and CDR2 is SMNVEV in the germline V gene (reference sequence). In DNA form, the CDR3 reads TGTGCCAGCAGTAGCAGGGGGTTATTTGGTGAAAAACTGTTTTTT. Encoded protein: CASSSRGLFGEKLFF.

The chain has TRBV29-1 and TRBJ1-2; perhaps TRBD1 as D (5 bases). Germline V lookup: CDR1 SQVTM, CDR2 ANQGSEA. V lost 3 bases, J lost 6 bases, and 14 bases lay in between. The CDR3 extends over 13 amino acids. CDR3 loop: CSVDPGHTDGYTF. The CDR3 DNA reads as TGCAGCGTTGATCCCGGACACACGGATGGCTACACCTTC.

This rearrangement joins TRBV3-1 (or the pseudogene TRBV3-2) to TRBJ2-7; 9 bases line up with TRBD1. J lost 3 bases, V lost 1 base, and 13 bases had no gene match. This CDR3 comprises 18 residues. Germline values: CDR1 LGHDT, CDR2 YNNKEL (reference sequence). The CDR3 loop is CASSQGPQPGTGSYEQYF. The CDR3 nucleotides read TGTGCCAGCAGCCAAGGGCCACAACCGGGGACAGGGAGCTACGAGCAGTACTTC.

In this sample, this clone turned up once. This chain joins TRBV18 and TRBJ2-7; 9 bases fit TRBD2. This CDR3 comprises 15 residues. Germline CDR1 is KGHSH and CDR2 is LQKENI. V lost 3 bases to trimming and J lost 5 bases; unmatched junction nucleotides: 8. Here the CDR3 DNA reads TGTGCCAGCTCACCCCCAAGCGGGAGGTACAACGAGCAGTACTTC. Its protein is CASSPPSGRYNEQYF.

This chain uses TRBV7-2 with TRBJ2-1; a possible D gene is TRBD1 (6 bases). The V gene lost 5 bases and the J gene lost 4 bases, with 15 bases spanning the gap. The CDR3 consists of 15 residues. Germline V gives CDR1 SGHTA, CDR2 FQGNSA. As DNA, the CDR3 is TGTGCCAGCAGCGTCCGGGACAACCTATACAATGAGCAGTTCTTC. Its protein is CASSVRDNLYNEQFF.

J is TRBJ2-7 and V is TRBV20-1, with D possibly matching TRBD1 (5 bases). The V and J ends lost 6 bases and 4 bases respectively, with 10 bases between them. The CDR3 is made up of 11 amino acids. In germline, CDR1 is DFQATT, CDR2 SNEGSKA (reference sequence). CDR3 sequence reads: CSALDSYEQYF. The CDR3 DNA is TGCAGTGCCCTAGACAGTTACGAGCAGTACTTC.

This clone was detected a few times. This chain links TRBV5-6 with TRBJ2-2, with TRBD2 matching 12 bases. The CDR3 contains 18 residues. Germline-derived CDR1 and CDR2 are SGHDT and YYEEEE. V was clipped by 0 bases and J by 7 bases; unmatched bases: 10. CDR3 coding DNA: TGTGCCAGCAGCTTGGGCTATCGACTAGCGGGAGAGGGCGGGGAGCTGTTTTTT. Encoded protein: CASSLGYRLAGEGGELFF.

V usage is TRBV11-2 and J usage is TRBJ2-1; 8 bases fit TRBD1. This CDR3 has 15 amino acids. The V gene's germline CDR1 is SGHAT and CDR2 FQNNGV. V shed 3 bases and J 2 bases; nucleotides not matched to a gene: 3. As DNA, the CDR3 is TGTGCCAGCAGCTTTGGACAGGGCCCCTACAATGAGCAGTTCTTC. It specifies CASSFGQGPYNEQFF.

The chain employs TRBV6-5 and TRBJ1-5, with D perhaps TRBD1 (5 bases). Trimming took 7 bases from V and 7 from J, leaving 17 bases between them. The V gene's germline CDR1 is MNHEY and CDR2 SVGAGI. CDR3 length: 14 residues. The CDR3, as DNA: TGTGCCAGCACCGAACCAGGGAGGTCCCAGCCCCAGCATTTT. Translation gives CASTEPGRSQPQHF.

V usage is TRBV4-2 and J usage is TRBJ2-1; D perhaps matches TRBD1 (5 bases). Germline V gene data show CDR1 as LGHNA and CDR2 as YNFKEQ. V was shortened by 8 bases and J by 4 bases, with 9 bases between the two germline ends. The CDR3 covers 12 residues. The DNA for the CDR3 is TGTGCCAGCGCAACAGGTTACAATGAGCAGTTCTTC. Amino acid sequence: CASATGYNEQFF.

The chain combines TRBV15 with TRBJ1-1; weak D call: TRBD1 (6 bases). The CDR3 is made up of 16 amino acids. The germline gives CDR1 LNHNV, CDR2 YYDKDF (reference sequence). Deletions cut 3 bases from V and 5 bases from J, with 19 bases between. The CDR3 here is CATSRRVPGEGTEAFF. CDR3 nucleotides: TGTGCCACCAGCAGGCGAGTTCCAGGGGAGGGGACTGAAGCTTTCTTT.

This clone is judged medium-sized. The chain joins TRBV19 to TRBJ1-2, with D maybe TRBD1 (5 bases). Germline CDR1 and CDR2: LNHDA and SQIVND (reference sequence). This CDR3 is 13 amino acids long. The V gene lost 3 bases and the J gene lost 7 bases, with 12 bases spanning the gap. The CDR3 protein is CASSIGGNSGYTF. The CDR3 DNA reads as TGTGCCAGTAGTATTGGGGGGAATAGTGGCTACACCTTC.

J is TRBJ2-1 and V is TRBV5-4; TRBD2 matches 10 bases. From germline, CDR1 is SGHNT and CDR2 YYREEE (reference sequence). This CDR3 contains 19 residues. Trimming at V came to 0 bases and at J to 6 bases, leaving 15 bases not matched to a gene. CDR3 in DNA: TGTGCCAGCAGCTTGGCCATTACTCTAGCCGGGACTAGCGTCAATGAGCAGTTCTTC. Amino acid sequence: CASSLAITLAGTSVNEQFF. Together with reference TRBV5-4 and TRBJ2-1, the CDR3 gives the full variable domain: ETGVTQSPTHLIKTRGQQVTLRCSSQSGHNTVSWYQQALGQGPQFIFQYYREEENGRGNFPPRFSGLQFPNYSSELNVNALELDDSALYLCASSLAITLAGTSVNEQFFGPGTRLTVL.

The rearrangement links TRBV27 to TRBJ1-2; D is possibly TRBD1 (5 bases). Trimming removed 2 bases from V and 6 bases from J, with 10 bases in between. CDR3 length equals 13 residues. The germline gives CDR1 MNHEY, CDR2 SMNVEV (reference sequence). Here the CDR3 reads CASSLNRRNGYTF. The CDR3 region has the DNA TGTGCCAGCAGTTTAAACAGGAGAAATGGCTACACCTTC.

The V call is TRBV28, the J call TRBJ1-1, with TRBD1 as a possible D gene (6 bases). The length of the CDR3 is 13 residues. Germline CDR1 is MDHEN and CDR2 is SYDVKM. V was pared by 7 bases and J by 5 bases, with 14 bases between. The CDR3, as DNA: TGTGCCAGCATTGGGACAACGCTTACTGAAGCTTTCTTT. Amino acids: CASIGTTLTEAFF. Complete variable domain (other parts from reference TRBV28 and TRBJ1-1): DVKVTQSSRYLVKRTGEKVFLECVQDMDHENMFWYRQDPGLGLRLIYFSYDVKMKEKGDIPEGYSVSREKKERFSLILESASTNQTSMYLCASIGTTLTEAFFGQGTRLTVV.

CDR3 DNA sequence: TGTGCCAGCAGTTTAGGACAGGGGCCGAATCAGCCCCAGCATTTT. The encoded protein is CASSLGQGPNQPQHF. The chain couples TRBV27 to TRBJ1-5, with TRBD1 matching over 9 bases. The CDR3 is 15 residues long. CDR1 is MNHEY, CDR2 SMNVEV, per germline (reference sequence). The trim removed 2 bases at V and 4 bases at J, leaving 3 bases unmatched.

The chain couples TRBV29-1 to TRBJ2-7; 10 bases line up with TRBD1. V trimming: 6 bases; J trimming: 5 bases; junction bases outside the gene matches: 4. Germline-derived CDR1 and CDR2 are SQVTM and ANQGSEA. This CDR3 is 12 amino acids long. This chain's CDR3 is CSVRQGAHEQYF. The CDR3 nucleotides read TGCAGCGTCCGACAGGGGGCCCACGAGCAGTACTTC.

The J gene is TRBJ1-6, the V gene TRBV27, with 8 nucleotides matching TRBD1. V was pared by 6 bases and J by 9 bases, with 7 bases of the junction left unmatched. This CDR3 contains 14 residues. Germline CDR1 and CDR2: MNHEY and SMNVEV (reference sequence). CDR3 loop: CASSPGDRGSPLHF. CDR3 DNA sequence: TGTGCCAGCAGCCCCGGCGACAGGGGTTCACCCCTCCACTTT.